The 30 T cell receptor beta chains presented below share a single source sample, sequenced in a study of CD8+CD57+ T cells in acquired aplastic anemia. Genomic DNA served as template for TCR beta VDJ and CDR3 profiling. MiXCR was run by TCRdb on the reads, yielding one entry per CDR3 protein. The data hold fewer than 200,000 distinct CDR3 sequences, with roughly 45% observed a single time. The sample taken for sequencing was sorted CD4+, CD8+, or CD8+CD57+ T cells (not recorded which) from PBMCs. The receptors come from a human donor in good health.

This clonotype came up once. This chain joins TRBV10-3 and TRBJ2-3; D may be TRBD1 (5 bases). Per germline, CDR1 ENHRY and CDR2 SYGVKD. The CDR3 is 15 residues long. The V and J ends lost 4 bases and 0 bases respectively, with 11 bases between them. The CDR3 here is CAISASTASTDTQYF. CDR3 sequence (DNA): TGTGCCATCAGTGCGTCGACAGCTAGCACAGATACGCAGTATTTT.

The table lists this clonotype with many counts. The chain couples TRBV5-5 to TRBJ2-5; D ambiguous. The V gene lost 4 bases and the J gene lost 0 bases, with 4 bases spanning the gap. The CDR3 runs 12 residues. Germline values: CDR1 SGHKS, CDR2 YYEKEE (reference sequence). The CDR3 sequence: CASSRYQETQYF. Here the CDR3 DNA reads TGTGCCAGCAGCCGGTACCAAGAGACCCAGTACTTC.

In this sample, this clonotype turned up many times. The CDR3: CAISERQESNQPQHF. The DNA of the CDR3 is TGTGCCATCAGTGAGAGGCAAGAGAGCAATCAGCCCCAGCATTTT. V and J are TRBV10-3 and TRBJ1-5; D not resolved. V lost 2 bases and J lost 1, with 9 bases in between. This CDR3 comprises 15 residues. Germline CDR1 and CDR2: ENHRY and SYGVKD.

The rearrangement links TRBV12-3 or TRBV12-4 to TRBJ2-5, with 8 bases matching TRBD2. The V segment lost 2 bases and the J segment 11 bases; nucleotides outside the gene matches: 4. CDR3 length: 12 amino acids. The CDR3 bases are TGTGCCAGCAGTTTAATCGGGGGGGAGCAGTACTTC. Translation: CASSLIGGEQYF.

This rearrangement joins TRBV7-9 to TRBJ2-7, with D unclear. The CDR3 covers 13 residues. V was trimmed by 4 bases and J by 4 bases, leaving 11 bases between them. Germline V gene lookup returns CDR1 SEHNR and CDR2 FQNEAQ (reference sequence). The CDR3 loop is CASSSYSFYEQYF. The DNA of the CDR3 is TGTGCCAGCAGCTCCTACTCCTTTTACGAGCAGTACTTC.

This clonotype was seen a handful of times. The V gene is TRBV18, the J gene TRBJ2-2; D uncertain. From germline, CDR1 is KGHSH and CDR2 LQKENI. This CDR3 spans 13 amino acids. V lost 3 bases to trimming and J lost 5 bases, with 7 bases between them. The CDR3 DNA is TGTGCCAGCTCACCGATGTTTACCGGGGAGCTGTTTTTT. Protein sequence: CASSPMFTGELFF.

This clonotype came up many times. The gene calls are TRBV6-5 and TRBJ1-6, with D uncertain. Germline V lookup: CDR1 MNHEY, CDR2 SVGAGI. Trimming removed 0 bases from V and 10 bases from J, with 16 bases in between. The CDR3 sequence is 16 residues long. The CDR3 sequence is CASSYSAPQLQSPLHF. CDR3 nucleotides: TGTGCCAGCAGTTACTCAGCCCCGCAGCTCCAGTCACCCCTCCACTTT.

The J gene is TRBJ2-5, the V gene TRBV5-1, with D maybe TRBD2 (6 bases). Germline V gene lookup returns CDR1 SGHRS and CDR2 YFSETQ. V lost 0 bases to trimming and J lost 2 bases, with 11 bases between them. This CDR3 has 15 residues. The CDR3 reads CASSLAGSRQETQYF. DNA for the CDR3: TGCGCCAGCAGCTTGGCCGGGAGTAGGCAAGAGACCCAGTACTTC.

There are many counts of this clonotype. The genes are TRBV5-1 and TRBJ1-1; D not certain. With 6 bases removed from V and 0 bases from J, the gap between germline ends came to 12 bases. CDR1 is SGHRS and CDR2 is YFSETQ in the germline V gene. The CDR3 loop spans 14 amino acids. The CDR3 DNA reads TGCGCCAGCATGGGAGGGCAGATGAACACTGAAGCTTTCTTT. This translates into CASMGGQMNTEAFF.

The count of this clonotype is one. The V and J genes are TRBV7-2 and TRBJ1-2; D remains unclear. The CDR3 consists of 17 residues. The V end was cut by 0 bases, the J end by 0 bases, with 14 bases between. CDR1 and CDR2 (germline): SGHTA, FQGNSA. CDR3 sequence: CASSLAPTELTNYGYTF. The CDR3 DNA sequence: TGTGCCAGCAGCTTAGCTCCGACCGAGCTTACTAACTATGGCTACACCTTC.

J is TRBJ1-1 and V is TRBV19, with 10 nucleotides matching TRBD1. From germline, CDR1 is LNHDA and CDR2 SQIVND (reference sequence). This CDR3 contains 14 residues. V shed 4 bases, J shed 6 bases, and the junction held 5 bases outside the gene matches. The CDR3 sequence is CASSRQGARAEAFF. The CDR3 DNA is TGTGCCAGTAGTAGACAGGGGGCGAGGGCTGAAGCTTTCTTT.

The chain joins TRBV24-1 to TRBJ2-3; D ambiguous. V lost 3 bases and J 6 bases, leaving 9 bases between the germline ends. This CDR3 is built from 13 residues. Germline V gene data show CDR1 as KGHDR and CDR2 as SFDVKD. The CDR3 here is CATSDVVADTQYF. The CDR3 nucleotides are TGTGCCACCAGTGATGTAGTAGCTGATACGCAGTATTTT.

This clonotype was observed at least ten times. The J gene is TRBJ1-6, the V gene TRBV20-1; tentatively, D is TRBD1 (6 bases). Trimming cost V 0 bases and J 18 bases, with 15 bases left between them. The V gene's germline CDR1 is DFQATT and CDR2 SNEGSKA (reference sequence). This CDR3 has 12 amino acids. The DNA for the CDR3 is TGCAGTGCTAGAGATCAGTACAGGGCGAACCACTTT. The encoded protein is CSARDQYRANHF.

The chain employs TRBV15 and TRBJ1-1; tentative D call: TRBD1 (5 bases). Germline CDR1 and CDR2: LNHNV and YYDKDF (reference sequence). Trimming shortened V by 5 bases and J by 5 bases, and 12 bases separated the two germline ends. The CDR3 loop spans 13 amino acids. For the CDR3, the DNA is TGTGCCACCAGCCGTTTTCGGGGGACTGAAGCTTTCTTT. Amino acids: CATSRFRGTEAFF.

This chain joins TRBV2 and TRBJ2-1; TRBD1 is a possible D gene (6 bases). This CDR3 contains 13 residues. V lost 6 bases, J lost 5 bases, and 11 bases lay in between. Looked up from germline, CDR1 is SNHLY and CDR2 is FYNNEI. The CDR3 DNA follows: TGTGCCAGCAGCGGTGCAGGGGACAATGAGCAGTTCTTC. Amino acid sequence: CASSGAGDNEQFF.

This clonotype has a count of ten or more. The CDR3 DNA sequence: TGTGCCAGCAGCTCGACAGGGCAGTACCAAGAGACCCAGTACTTC. It translates to CASSSTGQYQETQYF. The chain combines TRBV11-1 with TRBJ2-5; 7 bases are shared with TRBD1. The V gene end was trimmed by 4 bases and the J gene end by 0 bases; junction bases not matched to a gene: 5. The CDR3 is 15 amino acids. Germline V CDR1 and CDR2: SGHAT, FQDESV (reference sequence).

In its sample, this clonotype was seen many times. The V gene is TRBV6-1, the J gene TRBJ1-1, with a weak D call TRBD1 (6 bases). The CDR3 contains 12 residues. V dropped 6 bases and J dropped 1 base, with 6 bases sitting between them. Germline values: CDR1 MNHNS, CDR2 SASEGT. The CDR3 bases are TGTGCCAGCAGACAGGGGAACACTGAAGCTTTCTTT. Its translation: CASRQGNTEAFF.

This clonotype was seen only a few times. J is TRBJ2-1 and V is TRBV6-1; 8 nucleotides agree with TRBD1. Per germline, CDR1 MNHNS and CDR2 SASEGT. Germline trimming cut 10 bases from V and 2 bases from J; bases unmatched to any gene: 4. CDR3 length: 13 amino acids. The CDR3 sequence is CANRGTAYNEQFF. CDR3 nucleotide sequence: TGTGCCAACAGGGGGACGGCCTACAATGAGCAGTTCTTC.

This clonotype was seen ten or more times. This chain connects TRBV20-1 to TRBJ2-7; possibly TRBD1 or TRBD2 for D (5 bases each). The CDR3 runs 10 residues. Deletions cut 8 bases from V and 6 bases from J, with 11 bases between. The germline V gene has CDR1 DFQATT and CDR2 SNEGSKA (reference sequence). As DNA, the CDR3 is TGCAGTTTATGGGGGAGCGAGCAGTACTTC. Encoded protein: CSLWGSEQYF.

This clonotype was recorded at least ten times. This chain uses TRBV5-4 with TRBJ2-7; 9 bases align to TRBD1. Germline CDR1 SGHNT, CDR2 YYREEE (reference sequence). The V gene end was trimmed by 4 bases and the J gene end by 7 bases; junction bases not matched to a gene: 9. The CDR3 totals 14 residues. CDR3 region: CASSPPGQGQEQYF. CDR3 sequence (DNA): TGTGCCAGCAGCCCCCCGGGACAGGGACAAGAGCAGTACTTC.

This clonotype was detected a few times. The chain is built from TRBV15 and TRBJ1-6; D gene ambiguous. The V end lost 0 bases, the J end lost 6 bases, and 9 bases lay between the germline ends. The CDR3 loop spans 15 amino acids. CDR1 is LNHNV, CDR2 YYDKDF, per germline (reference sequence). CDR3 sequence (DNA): TGTGCCACCAGCAGAGAGGGAAGAAGTAATTCACCCCTCCACTTT. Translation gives CATSREGRSNSPLHF.

CDR3 amino acids: CASSVPQPRTGTNQPQHF. DNA for the CDR3: TGTGCCAGTAGTGTTCCCCAACCCAGGACAGGGACAAATCAGCCCCAGCATTTT. The V call is TRBV19, the J call TRBJ1-5; 8 bases agree with TRBD1. This CDR3 is built from 18 residues. V gave up 5 bases and J gave up 4 bases; unmatched junction bases: 16. Germline CDR1 and CDR2: LNHDA and SQIVND (reference sequence).

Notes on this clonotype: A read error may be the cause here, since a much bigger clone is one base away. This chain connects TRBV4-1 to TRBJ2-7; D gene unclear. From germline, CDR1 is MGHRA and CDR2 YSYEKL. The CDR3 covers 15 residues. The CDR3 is CASSLAKLSNYGQYF. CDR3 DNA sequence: TGCGCCAGCAGCCTTGCCAAACTTTCTAACTACGGGCAGTACTTC.

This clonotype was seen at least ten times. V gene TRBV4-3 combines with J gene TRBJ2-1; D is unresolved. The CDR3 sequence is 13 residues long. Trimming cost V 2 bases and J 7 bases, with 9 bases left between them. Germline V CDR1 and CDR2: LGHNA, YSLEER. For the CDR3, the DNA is TGCGCCAGCAGCCAATCCCCCGGGAATGAGCAGTTCTTC. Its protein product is CASSQSPGNEQFF.

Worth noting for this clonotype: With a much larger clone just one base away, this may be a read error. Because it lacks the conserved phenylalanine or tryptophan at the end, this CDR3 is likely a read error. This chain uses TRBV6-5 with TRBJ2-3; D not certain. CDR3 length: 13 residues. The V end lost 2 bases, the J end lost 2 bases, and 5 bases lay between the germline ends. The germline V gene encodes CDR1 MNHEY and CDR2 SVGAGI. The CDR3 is CASSYEITDTQYL. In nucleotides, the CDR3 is TGTGCCAGCAGTTACGAGATCACAGATACGCAGTATCTT.

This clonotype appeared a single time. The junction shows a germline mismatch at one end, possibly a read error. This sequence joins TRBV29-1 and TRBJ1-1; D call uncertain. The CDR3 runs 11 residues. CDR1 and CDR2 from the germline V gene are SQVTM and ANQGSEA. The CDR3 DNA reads TGCAGCGCGCAAGAGAACACTGGAGCTTTCTTT. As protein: CSAQENTGAFF.

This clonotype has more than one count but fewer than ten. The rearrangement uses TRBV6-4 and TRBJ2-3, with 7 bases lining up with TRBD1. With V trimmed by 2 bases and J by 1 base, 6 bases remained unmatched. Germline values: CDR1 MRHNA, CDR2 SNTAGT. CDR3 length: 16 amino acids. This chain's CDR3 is CASSDRGLTGTDTQYF. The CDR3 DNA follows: TGTGCCAGCAGTGACAGGGGGCTAACAGGCACAGATACGCAGTATTTT.

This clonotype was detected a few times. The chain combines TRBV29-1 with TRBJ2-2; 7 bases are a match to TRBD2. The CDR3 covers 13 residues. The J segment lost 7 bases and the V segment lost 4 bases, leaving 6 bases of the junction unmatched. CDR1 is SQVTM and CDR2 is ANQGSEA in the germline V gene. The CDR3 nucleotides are TGCAGCGTTGTGGAGGGAGGGTTCGGGGAGCTGTTTTTT. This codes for CSVVEGGFGELFF.

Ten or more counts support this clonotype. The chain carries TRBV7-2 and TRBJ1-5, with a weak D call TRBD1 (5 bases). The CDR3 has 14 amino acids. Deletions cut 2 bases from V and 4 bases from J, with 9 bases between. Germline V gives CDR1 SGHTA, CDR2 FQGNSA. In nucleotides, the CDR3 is TGTGCCAGCAGCTTAAAGGGGCAAAATCAGCCCCAGCATTTT. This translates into CASSLKGQNQPQHF.

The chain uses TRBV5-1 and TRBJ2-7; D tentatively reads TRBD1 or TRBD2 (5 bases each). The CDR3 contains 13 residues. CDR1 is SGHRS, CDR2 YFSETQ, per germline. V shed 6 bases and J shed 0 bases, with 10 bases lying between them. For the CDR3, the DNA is TGCGCCAGCACGGACGGGGCCTCCTACGAGCAGTACTTC. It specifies CASTDGASYEQYF.